This TCR beta chain was profiled in a study of blood T cell repertoires in COVID-19. As for the study in general: The samples span acute and convalescent COVID-19 from the United States, Italy and Spain.

The CDR3 spans 14 residues. V lost 6 bases and J lost 2, with 13 bases in between. From germline, CDR1 is SEHNR and CDR2 FQNEAQ (reference sequence). This clone was observed a single time. In the authors' workflow: Reference gene primer amplification gave nucleated cell count estimates. Libraries were prepared by immunoSEQ multiplex PCR; TCRdb keeps only in-frame clonotypes and omits some of them. The DNA was the basis for D and trimming; V, J and clone size are from that table. The sample records under 75,000 clones, around nine tenths being singletons. This rearrangement joins TRBV7-9 to TRBJ1-1, with D maybe TRBD1 (5 bases). The sample consisted of peripheral blood. This receptor was obtained from an elderly woman with active COVID-19. DNA for the CDR3: TGTGCCAGCAGGCCGGGACTCCGTAACACTGAAGCTTTCTTT. Protein sequence: CASRPGLRNTEAFF.